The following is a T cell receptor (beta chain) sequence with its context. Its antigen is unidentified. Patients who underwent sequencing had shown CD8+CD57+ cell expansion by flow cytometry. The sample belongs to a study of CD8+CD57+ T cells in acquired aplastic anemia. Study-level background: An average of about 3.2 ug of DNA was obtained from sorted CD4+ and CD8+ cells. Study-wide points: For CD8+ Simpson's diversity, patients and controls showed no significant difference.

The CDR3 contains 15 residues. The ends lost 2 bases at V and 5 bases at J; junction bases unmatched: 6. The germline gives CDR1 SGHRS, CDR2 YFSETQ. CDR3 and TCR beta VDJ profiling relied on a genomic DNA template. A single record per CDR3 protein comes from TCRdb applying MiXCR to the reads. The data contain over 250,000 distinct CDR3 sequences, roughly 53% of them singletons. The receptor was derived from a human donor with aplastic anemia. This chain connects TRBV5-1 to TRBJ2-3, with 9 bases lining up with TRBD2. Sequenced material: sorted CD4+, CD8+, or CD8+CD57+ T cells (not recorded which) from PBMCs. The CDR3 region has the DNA TGCGCCAGCAGCTTTCTAGCGGGAACCGAAGATACGCAGTATTTT. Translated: CASSFLAGTEDTQYF.